This passage covers 16 T cell receptor beta chains from one sample sequenced in a study of shared clonotypes between healthy human individuals (TCRdb year 2020). Library preparation was by the immunoSEQ multiplex PCR assay. Drawn from immuneACCESS, this table holds only the in-frame rearrangements with V and J called that TCRdb kept. Clones are partly lost; checked studies trace under half to an unresolved V gene and leave the rest unexplained. For this sample there are roughly 490,000 clones; 75% to 85% appear just once. Of the sample, roughly 13% is held by the ten largest clones. The sequenced sample was PBMCs. The receptors were sampled from a woman aged 40-49 years in good health. Some clones in this sample may be carry-over from other donors' samples.

V usage is TRBV18 and J usage is TRBJ1-5; 7 bases match TRBD1. This CDR3 has 16 residues. J was trimmed by 7 bases and V by 2 bases; bases with no gene match: 11. The V gene's germline CDR1 is KGHSH and CDR2 LQKENI. The CDR3 DNA follows: TGTGCCAGCTCACCATTGGGAGGGGGCGCGGGACAGCCCCAGCATTTT. Its protein product is CASSPLGGGAGQPQHF.

The genes are TRBV5-1 and TRBJ2-3; D perhaps matches TRBD2 (6 bases). The V gene's germline CDR1 is SGHRS and CDR2 YFSETQ. This CDR3 contains 16 residues. V lost 0 bases, J lost 4 bases, and 15 bases lay in between. The CDR3 spells CASSLGVADMSDTQYF. The CDR3 nucleotides read TGCGCCAGCAGCTTGGGGGTAGCGGATATGTCAGATACGCAGTATTTT.

For the CDR3, the DNA is TGTGCCAGCAGCTTGGGGGCTAGCGGGACCCCCGGGGAGCTGTTTTTT. Translated, it gives CASSLGASGTPGELFF. This sequence joins TRBV11-2 and TRBJ2-2; 9 nucleotides match TRBD2. Per the germline V gene, CDR1 is SGHAT and CDR2 is FQNNGV. This CDR3 has 16 residues. Trimming at V came to 3 bases and at J to 6 bases, leaving 8 bases not matched to a gene.

This sequence joins TRBV5-1 and TRBJ2-1; 10 bases fit TRBD1. Germline V lookup: CDR1 SGHRS, CDR2 YFSETQ. The V gene end was trimmed by 5 bases and the J gene end by 8 bases; junction bases not matched to a gene: 7. The CDR3 loop spans 14 amino acids. This chain's CDR3 is CASRPGQGYDEQFF. For the CDR3, the DNA is TGCGCCAGCAGACCGGGACAGGGGTACGATGAGCAGTTCTTC.

The V gene is TRBV7-2, the J gene TRBJ1-1; weak D call: TRBD1 (6 bases). The CDR3 is made up of 15 amino acids. CDR1 is SGHTA and CDR2 is FQGNSA in the germline V gene. V dropped 5 bases and J dropped 7 bases, with 20 bases sitting between them. CDR3 region: CASSALWGAAYEAFF. Here the CDR3 DNA reads TGTGCCAGCAGCGCACTCTGGGGGGCCGCCTATGAAGCTTTCTTT.

This sequence joins TRBV5-1 and TRBJ2-7, with TRBD2 identical over 14 bases. The CDR3 is 16 amino acids. Germline CDR1 is SGHRS and CDR2 is YFSETQ. The trim removed 0 bases at V and 7 bases at J, leaving 6 bases unmatched. In nucleotides, the CDR3 is TGCGCCAGCAGCTTGGGGGGGACTAGCGGGAGTCGAGAGCAGTACTTC. This codes for CASSLGGTSGSREQYF.

Of note for this clone: Compared with germline, one end of the junction differs, possibly owing to a read error. The CDR3 spells CASSISGLLPSCEQYF. In nucleotides, the CDR3 is TGTGCCAGCAGTATCTCGGGACTACTCCCTTCCTGCGAGCAGTACTTC. The chain links TRBV27 to TRBJ2-7; TRBD2 matches 7 bases. This CDR3 is 16 amino acids long. Germline assignment: CDR1 MNHEY and CDR2 SMNVEV (reference sequence).

The rearrangement joins TRBV5-1 to TRBJ1-1; maybe TRBD1 (5 bases). CDR1 SGHRS and CDR2 YFSETQ come from the germline V gene. This CDR3 is built from 16 residues. V lost 4 bases, J lost 0 bases, and 16 bases lay in between. The CDR3 DNA sequence: TGCGCCAGCAGCCCCGACAGACCAGTCATGAACACTGAAGCTTTCTTT. It codes for CASSPDRPVMNTEAFF.

This rearrangement joins TRBV4-3 to TRBJ2-3; the D gene is possibly TRBD1 (5 bases). V shed 1 base and J shed 0 bases, with 14 bases lying between them. Germline assignment: CDR1 LGHNA and CDR2 YSLEER. The CDR3 covers 17 residues. The CDR3 coding sequence is TGCGCCAGCAGCCAAGGTCCGACAGAACCTAGCACAGATACGCAGTATTTT. Translating gives CASSQGPTEPSTDTQYF.

This clone was counted between two and nine times. This chain joins TRBV2 and TRBJ2-7, with D possibly matching TRBD1 (6 bases). CDR3 length: 12 amino acids. Trimming cost V 7 bases and J 2 bases, with 9 bases left between them. Germline V gene lookup returns CDR1 SNHLY and CDR2 FYNNEI. CDR3 coding DNA: TGTGCCAGCAACCGGGACACCTACGAGCAGTACTTC. Amino acids: CASNRDTYEQYF.

This clone was counted between two and nine times. The CDR3 protein is CASSMGEANNEQFF. The CDR3 coding sequence is TGTGCCAGCTCAATGGGGGAGGCCAACAATGAGCAGTTCTTC. This chain joins TRBV18 and TRBJ2-1; a possible D gene is TRBD2 (6 bases). From germline, CDR1 is KGHSH and CDR2 LQKENI. V lost 5 bases, J lost 5 bases, and 13 bases lay in between. The CDR3 runs 14 residues.

The chain links TRBV6-1 to TRBJ2-7; possible D gene TRBD1, 6 bases. V was pared by 7 bases and J by 3 bases, with 16 bases between. Per germline, CDR1 MNHNS and CDR2 SASEGT. This CDR3 has 14 residues. The DNA of the CDR3 is TGTGCCAGCACCATAAAATGGGACAACTACGAGCAGTACTTC. Translated: CASTIKWDNYEQYF.

The rearrangement joins TRBV10-2 to TRBJ2-5; a possible D gene is TRBD2 (5 bases). With 0 bases removed from V and 4 bases from J, the gap between germline ends came to 12 bases. CDR3 length: 15 residues. The germline V gene has CDR1 WSHSY and CDR2 SAAADI. CDR3 nucleotide sequence: TGCGCCAGCAGTGAGTCCCGGGGTGGTCGAGAGACCCAGTACTTC. This sequence encodes CASSESRGGRETQYF.

The V call is TRBV19, the J call TRBJ2-1; D might be TRBD1 (6 bases). Looked up from germline, CDR1 is LNHDA and CDR2 is SQIVND (reference sequence). Trimming left V 1 base short and J 9 bases short, with 10 bases between. This CDR3 comprises 13 residues. The CDR3 is CASSIAPRGEQFF. For the CDR3, the DNA is TGTGCCAGTAGTATAGCCCCCAGGGGTGAGCAGTTCTTC. Full variable domain (outside the CDR3, taken from reference TRBV19 and TRBJ2-1): DGGITQSPKYLFRKEGQNVTLSCEQNLNHDAMYWYRQDPGQGLRLIYYSQIVNDFQKGDIAEGYSVSREKKESFPLTVTSAQKNPTAFYLCASSIAPRGEQFFGPGTRLTVL.

V gene TRBV27 combines with J gene TRBJ1-1; a weak D match, TRBD1 (5 bases). The CDR3 covers 16 residues. In germline, CDR1 is MNHEY, CDR2 SMNVEV (reference sequence). With 5 bases removed from V and 6 bases from J, the gap between germline ends came to 22 bases. The CDR3 DNA sequence: TGTGCCAGCAGTCCCCTTTCGGCAGGGTTAATGGCTGAAGCTTTCTTT. Translation gives CASSPLSAGLMAEAFF.

J is TRBJ2-3 and V is TRBV5-4; perhaps TRBD1 as D (6 bases). Per the germline V gene, CDR1 is SGHNT and CDR2 is YYREEE (reference sequence). The V and J ends lost 2 bases and 0 bases respectively, with 7 bases between them. The length of the CDR3 is 14 residues. The CDR3 region has the DNA TGTGCCAGCAGCTTAGACAGGAGCACAGATACGCAGTATTTT. The encoded protein is CASSLDRSTDTQYF.